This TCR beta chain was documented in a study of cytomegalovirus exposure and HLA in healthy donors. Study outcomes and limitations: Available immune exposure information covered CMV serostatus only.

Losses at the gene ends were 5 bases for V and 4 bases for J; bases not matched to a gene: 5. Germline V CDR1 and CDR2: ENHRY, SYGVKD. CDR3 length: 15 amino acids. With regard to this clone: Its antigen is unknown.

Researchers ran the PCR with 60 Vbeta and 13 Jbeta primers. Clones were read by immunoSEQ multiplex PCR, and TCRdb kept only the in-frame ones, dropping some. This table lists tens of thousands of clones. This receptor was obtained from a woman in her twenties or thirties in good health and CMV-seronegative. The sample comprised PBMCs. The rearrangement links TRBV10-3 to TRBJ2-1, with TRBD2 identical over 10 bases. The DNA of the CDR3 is TGTGCCATCAGTCTCGGGACTAGCGTTTACAATGAGCAGTTCTTC. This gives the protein CAISLGTSVYNEQFF.